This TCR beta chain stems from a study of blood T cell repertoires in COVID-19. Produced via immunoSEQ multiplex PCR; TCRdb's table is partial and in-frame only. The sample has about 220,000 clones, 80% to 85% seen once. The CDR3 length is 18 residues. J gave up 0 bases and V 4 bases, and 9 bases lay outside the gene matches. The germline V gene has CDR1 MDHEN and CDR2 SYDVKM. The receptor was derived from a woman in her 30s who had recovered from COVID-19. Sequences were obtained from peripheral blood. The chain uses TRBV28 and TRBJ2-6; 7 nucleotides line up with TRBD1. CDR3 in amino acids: CASSSRTGKPSGANVLTF. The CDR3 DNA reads TGTGCCAGCAGTTCTCGGACAGGCAAACCCTCTGGGGCCAACGTCCTGACTTTC.